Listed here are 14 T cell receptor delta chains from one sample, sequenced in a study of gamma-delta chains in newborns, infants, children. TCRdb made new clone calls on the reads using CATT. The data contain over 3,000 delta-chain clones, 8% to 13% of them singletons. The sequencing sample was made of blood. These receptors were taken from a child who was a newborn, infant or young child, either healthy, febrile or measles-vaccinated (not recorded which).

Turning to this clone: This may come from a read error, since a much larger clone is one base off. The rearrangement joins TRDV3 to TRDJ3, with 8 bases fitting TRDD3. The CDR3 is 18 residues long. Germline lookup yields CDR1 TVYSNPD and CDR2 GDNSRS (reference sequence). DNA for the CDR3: TGTGCCTCACCGTACTGGGGGGCCCCCTCCTGGGGCACCCGACAGATGTTTTTC. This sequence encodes CASPYWGAPSWGTRQMFF.

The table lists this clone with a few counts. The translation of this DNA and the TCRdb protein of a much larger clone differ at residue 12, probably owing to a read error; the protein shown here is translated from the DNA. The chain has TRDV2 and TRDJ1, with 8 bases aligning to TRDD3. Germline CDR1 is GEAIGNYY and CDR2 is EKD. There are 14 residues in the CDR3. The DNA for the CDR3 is TGTGCCTGTGAGGAATGGGGGATCACCGATAAACCCATCTTT. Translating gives CACEEWGITDKPIF.

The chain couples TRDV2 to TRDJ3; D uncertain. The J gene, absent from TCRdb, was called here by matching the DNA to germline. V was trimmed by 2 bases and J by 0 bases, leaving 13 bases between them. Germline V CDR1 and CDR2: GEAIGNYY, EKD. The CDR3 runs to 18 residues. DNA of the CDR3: TGTGCCTGTGACAACGGAAGGGTGGACTCCTGGGACACCCGACAGATGTTTTTC. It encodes CACDNGRVDSWDTRQMFF.

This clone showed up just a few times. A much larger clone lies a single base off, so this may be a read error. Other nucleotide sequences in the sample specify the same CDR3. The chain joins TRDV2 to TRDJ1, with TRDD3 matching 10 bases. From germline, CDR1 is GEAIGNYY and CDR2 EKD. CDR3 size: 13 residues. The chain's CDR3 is CACVGGYTDKLIF. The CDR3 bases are TGTGCCTGTGTTGGGGGATACACTGATAAACTCATCTTT.

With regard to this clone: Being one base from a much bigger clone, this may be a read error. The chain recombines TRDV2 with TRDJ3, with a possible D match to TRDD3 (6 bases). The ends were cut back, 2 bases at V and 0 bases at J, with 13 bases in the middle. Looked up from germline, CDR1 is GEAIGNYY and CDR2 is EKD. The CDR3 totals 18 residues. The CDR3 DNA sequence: TGTGCCTGTGACAAAGTACCGGGGGACTCCTGGGACACCCGACAGATGTTTTTC. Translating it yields CACDKVPGDSWDTRQMFF.

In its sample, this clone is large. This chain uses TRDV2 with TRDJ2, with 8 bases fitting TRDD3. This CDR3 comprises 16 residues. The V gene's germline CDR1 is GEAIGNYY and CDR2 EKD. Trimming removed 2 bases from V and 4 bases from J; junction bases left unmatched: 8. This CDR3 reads CACDSRRGITTAQLFF. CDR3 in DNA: TGTGCCTGTGACAGTAGAAGGGGGATAACGACAGCACAACTCTTCTTT.

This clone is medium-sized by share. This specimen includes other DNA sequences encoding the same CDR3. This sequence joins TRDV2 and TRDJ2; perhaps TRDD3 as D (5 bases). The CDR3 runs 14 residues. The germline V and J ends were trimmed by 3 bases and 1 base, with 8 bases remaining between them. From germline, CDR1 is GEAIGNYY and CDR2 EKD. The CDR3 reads CACDPWGLTAQLFF. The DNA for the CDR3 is TGTGCCTGTGACCCTTGGGGTTTGACAGCACAACTCTTCTTT.

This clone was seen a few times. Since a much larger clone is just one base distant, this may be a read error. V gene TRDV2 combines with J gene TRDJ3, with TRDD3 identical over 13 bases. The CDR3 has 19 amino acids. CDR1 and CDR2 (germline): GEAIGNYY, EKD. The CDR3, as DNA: TGTGCCCGTGACACCGTACTGGGGGATACGCGGTGGGACACCCGACAGATGTTTTTC. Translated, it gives CARDTVLGDTRWDTRQMFF.

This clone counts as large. CDR3 region: CACDTLGDSSAQLFF. The CDR3 bases are TGTGCCTGTGACACCCTGGGGGACTCCTCAGCACAACTCTTCTTT. This chain connects TRDV2 to TRDJ2; 8 bases map to TRDD3. Germline CDR1 and CDR2: GEAIGNYY and EKD. V lost 0 bases, J lost 6 bases, and 5 bases stayed unmatched. The CDR3 runs 15 residues.

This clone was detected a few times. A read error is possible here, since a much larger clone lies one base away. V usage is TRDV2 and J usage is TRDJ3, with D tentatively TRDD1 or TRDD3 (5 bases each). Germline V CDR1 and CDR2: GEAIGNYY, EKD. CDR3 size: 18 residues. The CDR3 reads CAYDPVKYDSWDTRQMFF. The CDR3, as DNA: TGTGCCTATGACCCCGTTAAATACGACTCCTGGGACACCCGACAGATGTTTTTC.

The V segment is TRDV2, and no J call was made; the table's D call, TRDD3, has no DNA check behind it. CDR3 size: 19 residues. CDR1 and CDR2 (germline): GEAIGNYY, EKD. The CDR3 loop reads CACDTGWGRKPWDTRHMFF. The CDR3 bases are TGTGCCTGTGACACCGGCTGGGGGAGAAAGCCCTGGGACACCCGACATATGTTTTTC.

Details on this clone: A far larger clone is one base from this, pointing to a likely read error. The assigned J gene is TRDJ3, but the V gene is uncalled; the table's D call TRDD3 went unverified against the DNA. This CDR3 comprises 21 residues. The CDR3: CACDKVLGDPRISWDTRQMFF. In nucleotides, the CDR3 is TGTGCCTGTGACAAGGTACTGGGGGACCCACGGATCTCCTGGGACACCCGACAGATGTTTTTC.

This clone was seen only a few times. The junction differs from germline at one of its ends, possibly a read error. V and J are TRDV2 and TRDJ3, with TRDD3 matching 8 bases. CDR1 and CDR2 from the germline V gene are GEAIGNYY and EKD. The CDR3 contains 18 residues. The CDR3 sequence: CACDTLGDTSRDTRQMFF. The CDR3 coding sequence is TGTGCCTGTGACACCCTAGGGGATACCTCCCGGGACACCCGACAGATGTTTTTC.

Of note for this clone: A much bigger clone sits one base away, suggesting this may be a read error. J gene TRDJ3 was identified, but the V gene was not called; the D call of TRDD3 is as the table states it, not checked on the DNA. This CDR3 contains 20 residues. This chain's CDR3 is CACDTWTGGPSSWDTRQMFF. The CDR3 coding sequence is TGTGCCTGTGACACCTGGACTGGGGGACCCAGCTCCTGGGACACCCGCCAGATGTTTTTC.